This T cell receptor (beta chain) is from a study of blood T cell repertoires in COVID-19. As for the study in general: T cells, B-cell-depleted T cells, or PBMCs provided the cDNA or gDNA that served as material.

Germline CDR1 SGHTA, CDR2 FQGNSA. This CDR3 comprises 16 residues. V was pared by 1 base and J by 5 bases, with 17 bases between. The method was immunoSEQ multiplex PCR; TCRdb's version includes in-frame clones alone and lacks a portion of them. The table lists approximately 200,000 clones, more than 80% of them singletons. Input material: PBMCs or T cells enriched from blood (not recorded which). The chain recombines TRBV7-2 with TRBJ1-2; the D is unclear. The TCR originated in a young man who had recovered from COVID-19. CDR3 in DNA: TGTGCCAGCAGCTTAGTTCGATCGGGGTTGCGGTATGGCTACACCTTC. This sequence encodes CASSLVRSGLRYGYTF.